This T cell receptor beta chain emerged from a study of T cell responses to AZD1222 COVID-19 vaccine. General study points: A reported finding is that nearly half of spike-specific TCRs target unmutated variant regions. In a largely white British group with more females than males, clonal diversity was possibly underestimated. Repertoire sampling was restricted to post-peak T cell response timepoints. The number of AZD1222 recipients seropositive at baseline was only 5 to 7.

As for this clone: Its cognate antigen is unknown.

The CDR3 has 15 amino acids. V was cut by 2 bases and J by 7 bases, with 16 bases left in between. The germline gives CDR1 MDHEN, CDR2 SYDVKM. Generated by immunoSEQ multiplex PCR, the TCRdb table keeps only in-frame clones and is missing some. The sample shows 120,000 to 150,000 clones, roughly nine tenths of them seen only once. The sample was peripheral blood, taken 28 days after the second AZD1222 dose. The TCR originated in an adult who received the AZD1222 COVID-19 vaccine. V gene TRBV28 combines with J gene TRBJ2-3, with a tentative D call TRBD2 (6 bases). CDR3 protein: CASSLIPDYKNTQYF. In DNA, the CDR3 is TGTGCCAGCAGTTTAATCCCGGACTACAAGAATACGCAGTATTTT. The variable domain in full, with the rest retrieved from reference TRBV28 and TRBJ2-3, is DVKVTQSSRYLVKRTGEKVFLECVQDMDHENMFWYRQDPGLGLRLIYFSYDVKMKEKGDIPEGYSVSREKKERFSLILESASTNQTSMYLCASSLIPDYKNTQYFGPGTRLTVL.